The sequence of this T cell receptor beta chain was determined in a study of CD8 T cells in ankylosing spondylitis. This clonotype was picked up a small number of times. No antigen is known for it. The CDR3 runs 15 residues. Germline CDR1 and CDR2: GTSNPN and SVGIG (reference sequence). The V end was cut by 3 bases, the J end by 7 bases, with 19 bases between. Study outcomes and limitations: A motif in TCR beta, a set of eight highly homologous variants, appeared characteristic of ankylosing spondylitis blood.

TCRdb passed the 5' RACE reads through MiXCR, listing each CDR3 protein once. The top ten hold about a sixth of the sample, which has about 390,000 distinct CDR3 sequences, around 24% seen once. The gene calls are TRBV30 and TRBJ1-3; tentative D call: TRBD1 (6 bases). The receptor's source is a male donor with ankylosing spondylitis. The sequenced sample was blood, either unsorted or a sorted T cell fraction (not recorded which). DNA for the CDR3: TGTGCCTGGAGGAACGACAGGTTCCCCGGGAACACCATATATTTT. Amino acids: CAWRNDRFPGNTIYF.